These 24 T cell receptor beta chains were sequenced from one sample in a study of human T cells and chemical hapten exposure. Described time point: patch test 3, about 24 weeks after DPC sensitization. The treatment was: therapeutic diphenylcyclopropenone sensitization with weekly scalp DPC. TCRdb re-derived calls from the RACE reads in MiXCR, one entry per CDR3 protein. The data contain 130,000 or so distinct CDR3 sequences, around 11% of them seen just once; the ten biggest clones take up around 2.2%. This specimen was whole blood, taken in connection with sensitization to the hapten diphenylcyclopropenone (DPC). Receptors were obtained from a woman between 45 and 60 years old with alopecia areata. Some clones in this sample may be carry-over from other donors' samples.

This clonotype has a count of ten or more. The chain recombines TRBV7-8 with TRBJ2-3; D not certain. CDR1 and CDR2 from the germline V gene are SGHVS and FQNEAQ. The CDR3 covers 16 residues. The ends were cut back, 4 bases at V and 0 bases at J, with 14 bases in the middle. CDR3 region: CASSSKRLPSTDTQYF. The CDR3 nucleotides read TGTGCCAGCAGCTCAAAACGGTTGCCCAGCACAGATACGCAGTATTTT.

This clonotype was seen repeatedly, ten times or more. The chain recombines TRBV12-3 or TRBV12-4 with TRBJ2-7; 7 bases are a match to TRBD1. V shed 6 bases and J 4 bases; nucleotides not matched to a gene: 12. The CDR3 consists of 15 residues. CDR3 sequence: CASSEQGTSLYEQYF. CDR3 coding DNA: TGTGCCAGCAGCGAACAGGGGACCTCGCTTTACGAGCAGTACTTC.

The sample holds a few counts of this clonotype. The chain carries TRBV5-4 and TRBJ1-3; 9 nucleotides agree with TRBD1. CDR1 and CDR2 (germline): SGHNT, YYREEE (reference sequence). This CDR3 spans 15 amino acids. J gave up 8 bases and V 4 bases, and 10 bases lay outside the gene matches. Here the CDR3 DNA reads TGTGCCAGCAGCCCTGGACAGGGGCGGGCTGACACCATATATTTT. Translating it yields CASSPGQGRADTIYF. The complete variable domain, with remaining parts taken from reference TRBV5-4 and TRBJ1-3, reads ETGVTQSPTHLIKTRGQQVTLRCSSQSGHNTVSWYQQALGQGPQFIFQYYREEENGRGNFPPRFSGLQFPNYSSELNVNALELDDSALYLCASSPGQGRADTIYFGEGSWLTVV.

This clonotype was seen a few times. The chain couples TRBV19 to TRBJ2-1; D possibly matches TRBD1 or TRBD2 (6 bases each). The CDR3 spans 15 residues. The V end lost 0 bases, the J end lost 6 bases, and 12 bases lay between the germline ends. Germline CDR1 LNHDA, CDR2 SQIVND (reference sequence). In DNA form, the CDR3 reads TGTGCCAGTAGTATAGATATAGGGGGGCTCAATGAGCAGTTCTTC. Translation gives CASSIDIGGLNEQFF.

The rearrangement joins TRBV15 to TRBJ2-1; 8 nucleotides align to TRBD1. The CDR3 has 16 amino acids. The trim removed 0 bases at V and 4 bases at J, leaving 5 bases unmatched. Germline CDR1 LNHNV, CDR2 YYDKDF (reference sequence). In nucleotides, the CDR3 is TGTGCCACCAGCAGAGATCCCACAGGGGGTTACAATGAGCAGTTCTTC. Translated: CATSRDPTGGYNEQFF.

This clonotype occurred a few times. The genes are TRBV12-3 or TRBV12-4 and TRBJ1-2, with unresolved D. The V gene lost 1 base and the J gene lost 6 bases, with 9 bases spanning the gap. The CDR3 has 13 amino acids. CDR3 sequence reads: CASSLVGSDGYTF. The CDR3 bases are TGTGCCAGCAGTTTAGTAGGGTCTGATGGCTACACCTTC.

The V and J genes are TRBV12-3 or TRBV12-4 and TRBJ2-7; 8 bases map to TRBD2. After removal of 2 bases from V and 9 bases from J, the junction contained 3 bases not matched to a gene. CDR3 length: 12 residues. CDR3 sequence (DNA): TGTGCCAGCAGTTTAAAGGCGGGGGGGCAGTACTTC. Translated, it gives CASSLKAGGQYF.

This clonotype was observed a few times. The V call is TRBV20-1, the J call TRBJ2-1; 7 nucleotides match TRBD2. Germline V gene data show CDR1 as DFQATT and CDR2 as SNEGSKA (reference sequence). This CDR3 is 20 amino acids long. V was clipped by 4 bases and J by 7 bases; unmatched bases: 28. The CDR3, as DNA: TGCAGTGCTAAAAACCCCCACCGGCTAGCGGAAACCCTACTGGGGAATGAGCAGTTCTTC. This codes for CSAKNPHRLAETLLGNEQFF.

This clonotype was counted at least ten times. The rearrangement links TRBV27 to TRBJ2-2; D is unresolved. The CDR3 is 14 residues long. Germline assignment: CDR1 MNHEY and CDR2 SMNVEV (reference sequence). V was pared by 4 bases and J by 4 bases, with 10 bases between. In nucleotides, the CDR3 is TGTGCCAGCAGTTCCCCACAAGGCACCGGGGAGCTGTTTTTT. This encodes CASSSPQGTGELFF.

The V and J genes are TRBV5-6 and TRBJ1-6; 8 nucleotides align to TRBD1. The germline V gene has CDR1 SGHDT and CDR2 YYEEEE. With V trimmed by 3 bases and J by 7 bases, 3 bases remained unmatched. CDR3 length equals 14 residues. The CDR3 DNA reads as TGTGCCAGCAGCTGGAGGACAGGGAATTCACCCCTCCACTTT. Protein product: CASSWRTGNSPLHF.

The gene calls are TRBV7-8 and TRBJ2-6; no reliable D call. V lost 11 bases, J lost 0 bases, and 17 bases lay in between. The CDR3 spans 16 residues. Germline lookup yields CDR1 SGHVS and CDR2 FQNEAQ. In DNA, the CDR3 is TGTGCCCTATCTTTGTCTTCGTCCTCTGGGGCCAACGTCCTGACTTTC. It is translated as CALSLSSSSGANVLTF.

In its sample, this clonotype was seen a few times. This chain links TRBV4-3 with TRBJ1-1, with D possibly TRBD1 on 5 matching bases. The length of the CDR3 is 15 residues. Germline-derived CDR1 and CDR2 are LGHNA and YSLEER. With 0 bases removed from V and 5 bases from J, the gap between germline ends came to 13 bases. CDR3 loop: CASSQETGRVTEAFF. The CDR3 coding sequence is TGCGCCAGCAGCCAAGAAACCGGCAGGGTAACTGAAGCTTTCTTT.

The chain recombines TRBV5-1 with TRBJ2-7, with 7 bases identical to TRBD1. In germline, CDR1 is SGHRS, CDR2 YFSETQ. V gave up 4 bases and J gave up 4 bases; unmatched junction bases: 11. The CDR3 is 15 residues long. CDR3 in amino acids: CASSPRGRGIYEQYF. The DNA for the CDR3 is TGCGCCAGCAGCCCTAGAGGCAGGGGGATTTACGAGCAGTACTTC.

This clonotype turned up a few times. Germline is not matched at one junction end, which may reflect a read error. The V gene is TRBV2, the J gene TRBJ2-5; the D is unclear. CDR3 length: 14 amino acids. Germline CDR1 is SNHLY and CDR2 is FYNNEI. This CDR3 reads CASIPSSAPSSPHF. The CDR3 nucleotides are TGTGCCAGCATCCCCTCGAGCGCGCCATCAAGCCCCCACTTC.

The genes are TRBV6-1 and TRBJ2-4; 7 bases fit TRBD1. The CDR3 consists of 17 residues. V shed 0 bases, J shed 2 bases, and the junction held 7 bases outside the gene matches. CDR1 is MNHNS, CDR2 SASEGT, per germline. CDR3 coding DNA: TGTGCCAGCAGTGAAGCCGGGGACAGCCTCCCCAAAAACATTCAGTACTTC. Amino acids: CASSEAGDSLPKNIQYF.

This clonotype has only a few counts. The CDR3 DNA reads TGCGCCAGCAGCGTACTACCCGGGACAGCAAATTCACCCCTCCACTTT. It is translated as CASSVLPGTANSPLHF. The V call is TRBV5-1, the J call TRBJ1-6, with 7 bases matching TRBD1. The CDR3 runs to 16 residues. The J segment lost 7 bases and the V segment lost 4 bases, leaving 11 bases of the junction unmatched. Germline loops: CDR1 SGHRS, CDR2 YFSETQ.

This clonotype has only a few counts. V and J are TRBV12-3 or TRBV12-4 and TRBJ2-2; D gene ambiguous. The CDR3 is 13 residues long. V lost 3 bases to trimming and J lost 1 base, with 3 bases between them. The CDR3 sequence is CASSLENTGELFF. The CDR3 DNA follows: TGTGCCAGCAGTTTGGAGAACACCGGGGAGCTGTTTTTT.

This clonotype was found a few times. V usage is TRBV20-1 and J usage is TRBJ1-3; perhaps TRBD1 as D (6 bases). The CDR3 runs to 13 residues. Between the trimmed V and J ends, which lost 6 bases and 4 bases, there was a span of 13 bases. CDR1 is DFQATT and CDR2 is SNEGSKA in the germline V gene (reference sequence). CDR3 DNA sequence: TGCAGTGCGGGAGGACAGAGGGGAAACACCATATATTTT. Protein: CSAGGQRGNTIYF.

The chain has TRBV6-5 and TRBJ2-3; D gene unclear. The V end was cut by 6 bases, the J end by 6 bases, with 19 bases between. The CDR3 covers 15 residues. Germline values: CDR1 MNHEY, CDR2 SVGAGI. The CDR3 sequence is CASRGPGSAVDTQYF. The CDR3 nucleotides read TGTGCCAGCAGGGGCCCGGGTTCCGCAGTGGATACGCAGTATTTT.

This clonotype was seen a few times. This CDR3 reads CASSQTGENTEAFF. The CDR3, as DNA: TGTGCCAGCAGCCAAACAGGGGAGAACACTGAAGCTTTCTTT. The chain is built from TRBV14 and TRBJ1-1, with TRBD1 identical over 7 bases. Losses at the gene ends were 2 bases for V and 1 base for J; bases not matched to a gene: 1. Germline CDR1 and CDR2: SGHDN and FVKESK. This CDR3 comprises 14 residues.

The chain employs TRBV20-1 and TRBJ2-3; D is uncertain. The CDR3 extends over 13 amino acids. V lost 3 bases and J 0 bases, leaving 7 bases between the germline ends. Germline V gene lookup returns CDR1 DFQATT and CDR2 SNEGSKA (reference sequence). The chain's CDR3 is CSARDRSTDTQYF. DNA of the CDR3: TGCAGTGCTAGGGACCGTAGCACAGATACGCAGTATTTT.

This clonotype has just a few counts. This chain connects TRBV7-8 to TRBJ2-3; 12 nucleotides align to TRBD2. V lost 3 bases to trimming and J lost 2 bases; unmatched junction nucleotides: 6. This CDR3 comprises 17 residues. Germline V gives CDR1 SGHVS, CDR2 FQNEAQ. CDR3 nucleotide sequence: TGTGCCAGCAGCTTGGGCCTAGCGGGGGGGCCCACAGATACGCAGTATTTT. As protein: CASSLGLAGGPTDTQYF.

This rearrangement joins TRBV9 to TRBJ2-7; 8 nucleotides match TRBD2. J was trimmed by 7 bases and V by 6 bases; bases with no gene match: 9. The CDR3 totals 13 residues. Germline V gene sequence: CDR1 SGDLS, CDR2 YYNGEE. This CDR3 is CASNREGFGEQYF. DNA of the CDR3: TGTGCCAGCAATCGGGAGGGGTTTGGAGAGCAGTACTTC.

The V call is TRBV6-6, the J call TRBJ1-5; no clear D gene. From germline, CDR1 is MNHNY and CDR2 SVGAGI (reference sequence). This CDR3 comprises 14 residues. Between the trimmed V and J ends, which lost 5 bases and 9 bases, there was a span of 17 bases. Here the CDR3 DNA reads TGTGCCAGCAGTCCGACCCACCCGCCTCCGCCCCAGCATTTT. This translates into CASSPTHPPPPQHF.